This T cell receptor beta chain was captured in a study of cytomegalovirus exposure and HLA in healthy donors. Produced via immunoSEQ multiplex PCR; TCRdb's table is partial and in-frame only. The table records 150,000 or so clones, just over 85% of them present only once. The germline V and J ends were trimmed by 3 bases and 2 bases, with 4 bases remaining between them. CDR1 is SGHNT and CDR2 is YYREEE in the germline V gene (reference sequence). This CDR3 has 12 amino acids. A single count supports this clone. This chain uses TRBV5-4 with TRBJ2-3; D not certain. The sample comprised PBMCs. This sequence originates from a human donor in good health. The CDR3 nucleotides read TGTGCCAGCAGCTCCCTCACAGATACGCAGTATTTT. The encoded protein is CASSSLTDTQYF.